This TCR beta chain was obtained from a study of blood T cell repertoires in COVID-19. Whole-study context: T cells, B-cell-depleted T cells, or PBMCs provided the cDNA or gDNA that served as material.

This clone was seen a few times. Per the original methods: Reference gene primer amplification in the assay estimated nucleated cell counts. The method was immunoSEQ multiplex PCR; TCRdb's version includes in-frame clones alone and lacks a portion of them. V, J and clone size reflect that table, while D and trimming were determined from the DNA. The sample includes roughly 250,000 clones, 75% to 90% of them seen just once. Germline-derived CDR1 and CDR2 are MNHNY and SVGAGI (reference sequence). The CDR3 is 14 residues long. V was shortened by 2 bases and J by 6 bases, with 13 bases between the two germline ends.

The specimen sequenced was peripheral blood. This clonotype originated in a woman aged 40 to 55 with acute or convalescent COVID-19. The chain links TRBV6-6 to TRBJ1-2; D gene uncertain. CDR3 protein: CASSYTGSLDGYTF. CDR3 DNA sequence: TGTGCCAGCAGTTACACGGGGAGCCTCGATGGCTACACCTTC.